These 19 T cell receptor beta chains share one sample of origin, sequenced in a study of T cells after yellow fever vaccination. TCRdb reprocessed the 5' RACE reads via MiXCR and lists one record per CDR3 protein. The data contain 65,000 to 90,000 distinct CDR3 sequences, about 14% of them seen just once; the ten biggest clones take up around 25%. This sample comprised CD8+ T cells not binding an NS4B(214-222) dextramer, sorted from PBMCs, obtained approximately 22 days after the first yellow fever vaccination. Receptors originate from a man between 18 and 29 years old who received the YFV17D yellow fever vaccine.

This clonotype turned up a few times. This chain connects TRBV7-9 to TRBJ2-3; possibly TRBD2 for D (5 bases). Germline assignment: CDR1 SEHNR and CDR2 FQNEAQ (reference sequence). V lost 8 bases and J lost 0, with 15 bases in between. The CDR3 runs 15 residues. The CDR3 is CASPSSGKSTDTQYF. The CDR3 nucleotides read TGTGCCAGCCCCAGTTCCGGGAAAAGCACAGATACGCAGTATTTT.

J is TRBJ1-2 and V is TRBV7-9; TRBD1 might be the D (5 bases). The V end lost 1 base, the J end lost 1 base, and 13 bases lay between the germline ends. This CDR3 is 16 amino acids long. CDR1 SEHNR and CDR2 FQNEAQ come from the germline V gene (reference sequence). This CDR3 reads CASSLGDGLINYGYTF. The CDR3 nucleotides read TGTGCCAGCAGCTTAGGGGACGGATTGATTAACTATGGCTACACCTTC. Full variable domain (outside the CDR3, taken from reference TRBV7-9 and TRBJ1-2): DTGVSQNPRHKITKRGQNVTFRCDPISEHNRLYWYRQTLGQGPEFLTYFQNEAQLEKSRLLSDRFSAERPKGSFSTLEIQRTEQGDSAMYLCASSLGDGLINYGYTFGSGTRLTVV.

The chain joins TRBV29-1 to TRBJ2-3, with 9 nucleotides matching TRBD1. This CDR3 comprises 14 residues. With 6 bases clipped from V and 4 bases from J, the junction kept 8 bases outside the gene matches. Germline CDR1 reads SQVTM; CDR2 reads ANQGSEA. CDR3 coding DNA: TGCAGCGTCGAGGGACAGGGTCAGGCAGATACGCAGTATTTT. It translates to CSVEGQGQADTQYF.

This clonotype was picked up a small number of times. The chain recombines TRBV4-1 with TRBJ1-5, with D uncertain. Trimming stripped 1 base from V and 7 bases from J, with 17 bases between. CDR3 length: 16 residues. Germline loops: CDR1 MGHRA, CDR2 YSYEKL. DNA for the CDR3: TGCGCCAGCAGCCAAGGGGCTGTTAGGTCCGGGCAGCCCCAGCATTTT. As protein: CASSQGAVRSGQPQHF.

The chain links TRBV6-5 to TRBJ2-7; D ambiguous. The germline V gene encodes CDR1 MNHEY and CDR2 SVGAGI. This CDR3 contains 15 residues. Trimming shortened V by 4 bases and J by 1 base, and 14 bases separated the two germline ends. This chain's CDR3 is CASSFRGPTSYEQYF. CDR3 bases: TGTGCCAGCAGTTTCAGAGGACCGACTTCCTACGAGCAGTACTTC.

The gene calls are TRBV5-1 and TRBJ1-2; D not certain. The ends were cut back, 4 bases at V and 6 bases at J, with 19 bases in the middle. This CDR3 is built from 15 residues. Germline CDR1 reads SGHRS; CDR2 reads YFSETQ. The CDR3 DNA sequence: TGCGCCAGCAGCCCGGGTGCTCTCTCGTACGATGGCTACACCTTC. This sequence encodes CASSPGALSYDGYTF.

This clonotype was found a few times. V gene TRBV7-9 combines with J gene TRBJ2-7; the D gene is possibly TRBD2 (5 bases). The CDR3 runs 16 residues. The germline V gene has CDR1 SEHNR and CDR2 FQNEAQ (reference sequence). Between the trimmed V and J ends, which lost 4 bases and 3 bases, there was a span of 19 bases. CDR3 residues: CASSSPSSGRVYEQYF. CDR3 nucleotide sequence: TGTGCCAGCAGCTCCCCGAGCAGCGGCAGAGTCTACGAGCAGTACTTC.

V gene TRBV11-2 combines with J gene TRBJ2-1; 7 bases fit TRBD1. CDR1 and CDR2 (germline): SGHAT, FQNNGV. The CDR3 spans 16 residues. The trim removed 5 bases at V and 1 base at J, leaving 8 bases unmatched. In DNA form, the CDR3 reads TGTGCCAGCAGCATGTACCCGGGACAGTCCTACAATGAGCAGTTCTTC. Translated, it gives CASSMYPGQSYNEQFF.

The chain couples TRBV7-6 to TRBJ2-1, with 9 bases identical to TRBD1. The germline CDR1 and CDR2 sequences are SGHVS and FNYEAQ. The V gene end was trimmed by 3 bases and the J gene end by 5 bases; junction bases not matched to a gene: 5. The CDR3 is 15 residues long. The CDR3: CASSFGQGRDNEQFF. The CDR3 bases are TGTGCCAGCAGCTTCGGACAGGGGAGGGACAATGAGCAGTTCTTC.

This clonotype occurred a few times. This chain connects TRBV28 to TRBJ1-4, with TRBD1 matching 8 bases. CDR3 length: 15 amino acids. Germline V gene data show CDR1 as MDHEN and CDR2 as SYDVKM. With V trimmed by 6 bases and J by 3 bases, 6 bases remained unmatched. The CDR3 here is CASRAPDRANEKLFF. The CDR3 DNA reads TGTGCCAGCAGGGCCCCGGACAGGGCTAATGAAAAACTGTTTTTT.

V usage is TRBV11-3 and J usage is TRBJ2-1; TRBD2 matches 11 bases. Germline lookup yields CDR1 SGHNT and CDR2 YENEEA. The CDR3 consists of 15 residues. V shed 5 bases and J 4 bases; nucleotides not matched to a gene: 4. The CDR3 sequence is CASSPRLAGYNEQFF. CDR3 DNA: TGTGCCAGCAGCCCCCGACTAGCGGGGTACAATGAGCAGTTCTTC.

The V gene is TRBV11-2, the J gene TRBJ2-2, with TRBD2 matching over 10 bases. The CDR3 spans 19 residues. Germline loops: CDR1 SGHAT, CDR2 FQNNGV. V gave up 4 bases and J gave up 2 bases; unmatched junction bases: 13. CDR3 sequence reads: CASSSPGDSGGLNTGELFF. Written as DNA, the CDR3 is TGTGCCAGCAGCTCCCCCGGCGATAGCGGGGGGTTAAACACCGGGGAGCTGTTTTTT.

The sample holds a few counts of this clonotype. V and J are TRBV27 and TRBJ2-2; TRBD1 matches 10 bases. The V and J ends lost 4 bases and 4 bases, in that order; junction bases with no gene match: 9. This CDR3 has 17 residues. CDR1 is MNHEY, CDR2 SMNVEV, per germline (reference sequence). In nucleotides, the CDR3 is TGTGCCAGCAGTTGGAGTTGGGGACAGGGGTTCACCGGGGAGCTGTTTTTT. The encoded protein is CASSWSWGQGFTGELFF.

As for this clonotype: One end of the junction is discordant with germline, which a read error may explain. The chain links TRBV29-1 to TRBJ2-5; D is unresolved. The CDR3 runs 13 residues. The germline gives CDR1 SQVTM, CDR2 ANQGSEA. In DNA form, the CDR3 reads TGCAGCGTTAAAGAGTCCTACCAAGAGACCCAGTACTTC. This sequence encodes CSVKESYQETQYF.

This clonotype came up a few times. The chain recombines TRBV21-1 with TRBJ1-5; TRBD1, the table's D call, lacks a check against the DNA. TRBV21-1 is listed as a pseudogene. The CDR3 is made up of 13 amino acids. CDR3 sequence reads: CASSKAPGQPQHF. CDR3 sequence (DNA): TGTGCCAGCAGCAAAGCGCCGGGACAGCCCCAGCATTTT.

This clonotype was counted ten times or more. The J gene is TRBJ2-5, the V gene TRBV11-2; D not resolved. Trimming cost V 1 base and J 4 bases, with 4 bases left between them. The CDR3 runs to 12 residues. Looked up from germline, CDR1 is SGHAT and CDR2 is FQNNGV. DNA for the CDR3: TGTGCCAGCAGCTTAGTCCGAGAGACCCAGTACTTC. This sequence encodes CASSLVRETQYF.

The CDR3 sequence is CASSSVPLPVGYGYTF. CDR3 coding DNA: TGTGCCAGCAGTTCGGTCCCTTTACCGGTCGGCTATGGCTACACCTTC. The chain links TRBV6-2 or TRBV6-3 to TRBJ1-2; the D is unclear. The V and J ends lost 4 bases and 4 bases respectively, with 19 bases between them. The CDR3 spans 16 residues. CDR1 is MNHEY and CDR2 is SVGEGT in the germline V gene.

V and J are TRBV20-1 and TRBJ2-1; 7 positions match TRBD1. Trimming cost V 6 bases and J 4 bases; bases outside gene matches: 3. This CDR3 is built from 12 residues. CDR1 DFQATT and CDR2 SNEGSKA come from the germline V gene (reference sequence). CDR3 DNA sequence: TGCAGTGCAACGGGACAGTACAATGAGCAGTTCTTC. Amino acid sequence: CSATGQYNEQFF.

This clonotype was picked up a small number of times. CDR3 residues: CASSYSFRQENTGELFF. CDR3 sequence (DNA): TGTGCCAGCAGTTACTCTTTCAGGCAAGAGAACACCGGGGAGCTGTTTTTT. The genes are TRBV6-5 and TRBJ2-2; D is uncertain. The CDR3 runs 17 residues. Trimming took 0 bases from V and 1 from J, leaving 12 bases between them. The germline CDR1 and CDR2 sequences are MNHEY and SVGAGI.